A single sample gave rise to the 14 T cell receptor beta chains below, sequenced in a study of T cells after yellow fever vaccination. TCRdb reprocessed the 5' RACE reads with MiXCR, giving one entry per CDR3 protein. The sample lists hundreds of thousands of distinct CDR3 sequences, approximately 19% occurring once. The sample consisted of PBMCs, taken before the yellow fever booster vaccination. Every receptor here comes from a man aged 18 to 30 who received the YFV17D yellow fever vaccine.

This chain uses TRBV4-1 with TRBJ2-1; the D is unclear. The V end was cut by 4 bases, the J end by 6 bases, with 13 bases between. This CDR3 is 14 amino acids long. Germline V gene data show CDR1 as MGHRA and CDR2 as YSYEKL. The CDR3 region is CASSPQDLGNEQFF. The CDR3 bases are TGCGCCAGCAGCCCCCAGGATCTGGGCAATGAGCAGTTCTTC.

This clonotype showed up just a few times. V and J are TRBV4-3 and TRBJ1-3, with D uncertain. In germline, CDR1 is LGHNA, CDR2 YSLEER. There are 17 residues in the CDR3. V dropped 4 bases and J dropped 0 bases, with 16 bases sitting between them. Written as DNA, the CDR3 is TGCGCCAGCAGCCGCAGCTCTACTACTTACTCTGGAAACACCATATATTTT. The encoded protein is CASSRSSTTYSGNTIYF.

The chain links TRBV3-1 to TRBJ2-7; 9 bases map to TRBD1. The CDR3 consists of 15 residues. The germline V gene has CDR1 LGHDT and CDR2 YNNKEL (reference sequence). Losses at the gene ends were 4 bases for V and 2 bases for J; bases not matched to a gene: 6. The chain's CDR3 is CASSRTGTGTYEQYV. In DNA, the CDR3 is TGTGCCAGCAGCCGGACCGGGACAGGGACCTACGAGCAGTACGTC.

The gene calls are TRBV27 and TRBJ1-3; no definite D call. The CDR3 runs to 15 residues. Germline assignment: CDR1 MNHEY and CDR2 SMNVEV (reference sequence). V was trimmed by 5 bases and J by 0 bases, leaving 11 bases between them. Here the CDR3 DNA reads TGTGCCAGCAGTCAGGACGCCTCCTCTGGAAACACCATATATTTT. Amino acid sequence: CASSQDASSGNTIYF.

This clonotype was seen a handful of times. This sequence joins TRBV7-9 and TRBJ1-2; D gene unclear. Germline CDR1 SEHNR, CDR2 FQNEAQ (reference sequence). This CDR3 is built from 13 residues. V dropped 2 bases and J dropped 6 bases, with 10 bases sitting between them. CDR3 protein: CASSLSRADGYTF. CDR3 DNA: TGTGCCAGCAGCTTAAGCCGAGCCGATGGCTACACCTTC.

There are a few counts of this clonotype. The V call is TRBV5-1, the J call TRBJ2-3; D is perhaps TRBD1 (7 bases). Germline V CDR1 and CDR2: SGHRS, YFSETQ. The CDR3 covers 16 residues. V lost 0 bases to trimming and J lost 4 bases, with 15 bases between them. The CDR3 loop is CASSLELRGAADTQYF. DNA of the CDR3: TGCGCCAGCAGCTTGGAGCTCAGGGGGGCGGCAGATACGCAGTATTTT. Full variable domain (rest looked up from reference TRBV5-1 and TRBJ2-3): KAGVTQTPRYLIKTRGQQVTLSCSPISGHRSVSWYQQTPGQGLQFLFEYFSETQRNKGNFPGRFSGRQFSNSRSEMNVSTLELGDSALYLCASSLELRGAADTQYFGPGTRLTVL.

The rearrangement uses TRBV6-2 or TRBV6-3 and TRBJ1-5; D remains ambiguous. Germline V gene sequence: CDR1 MNHEY, CDR2 SVGEGT. There are 15 residues in the CDR3. The V end was cut by 2 bases, the J end by 1 base, with 9 bases between. CDR3 DNA sequence: TGTGCCAGCAGTTACCGCAAGACCAGCAATCAGCCCCAGCATTTT. This codes for CASSYRKTSNQPQHF.

The chain recombines TRBV20-1 with TRBJ1-1; D is perhaps TRBD1 (6 bases). Germline CDR1 DFQATT, CDR2 SNEGSKA (reference sequence). Trimming took off 3 bases at V and 2 bases at J, with 10 bases between the two ends. The CDR3 runs to 13 residues. Written as DNA, the CDR3 is TGCAGTGCTAGCAGACAGGCCAACACTGAAGCTTTCTTT. Its protein product is CSASRQANTEAFF.

This clonotype has just a few counts. This chain links TRBV28 with TRBJ1-5; 9 bases match TRBD1. Unmatched junction bases numbered 10, after V lost 3 bases and J lost 4 bases. CDR1 is MDHEN and CDR2 is SYDVKM in the germline V gene. This CDR3 contains 17 residues. CDR3 DNA: TGTGCCAGCAGTTTTCGCCCCGGGACAGGGATAAATCAGCCCCAGCATTTT. The encoded protein is CASSFRPGTGINQPQHF.

This clonotype was found a few times. This chain connects TRBV9 to TRBJ2-1, with TRBD1 matching 9 bases. This CDR3 spans 14 amino acids. Losses at the gene ends were 4 bases for V and 8 bases for J; bases not matched to a gene: 7. Germline V gene data show CDR1 as SGDLS and CDR2 as YYNGEE. CDR3 in amino acids: CASSPSGTGYEQFF. The CDR3 region has the DNA TGTGCCAGCAGCCCCTCCGGGACAGGGTATGAGCAGTTCTTC.

This clonotype was seen only a few times. The rearrangement uses TRBV12-3 or TRBV12-4 and TRBJ2-7, with 7 bases matching TRBD2. CDR3 length: 16 residues. V dropped 5 bases and J dropped 3; count of bases not matched to a gene: 13. The CDR3 sequence is CASSPTPLGRVYEQYF. The DNA of the CDR3 is TGTGCCAGCAGTCCCACTCCTCTAGGGAGGGTCTACGAGCAGTACTTC.

The table lists this clonotype with a few counts. The gene calls are TRBV27 and TRBJ2-7, with D uncertain. With 0 bases removed from V and 0 bases from J, the gap between germline ends came to 9 bases. Germline V gene data show CDR1 as MNHEY and CDR2 as SMNVEV (reference sequence). This CDR3 has 15 residues. For the CDR3, the DNA is TGTGCCAGCAGTTTATCTCCTAAGCGCTCCTACGAGCAGTACTTC. As protein: CASSLSPKRSYEQYF.

In its sample, this clonotype was seen a few times. The chain carries TRBV12-3 or TRBV12-4 and TRBJ2-2; possible D gene TRBD1, 5 bases. The CDR3 extends over 14 amino acids. V lost 6 bases, J lost 2 bases, and 10 bases lay in between. CDR3 bases: TGTGCCAGCAGGCGACAGTCCAACACCGGGGAGCTGTTTTTT. Its translation is CASRRQSNTGELFF.

The sample holds a few counts of this clonotype. This chain uses TRBV9 with TRBJ2-1; D gene uncertain. Germline lookup yields CDR1 SGDLS and CDR2 YYNGEE. V was cut by 4 bases and J by 6 bases, with 17 bases left in between. This CDR3 spans 15 amino acids. In DNA form, the CDR3 reads TGTGCCAGCAGCCGCCGGCAGGAAGCAAGCAATGAGCAGTTCTTC. Amino acid sequence: CASSRRQEASNEQFF. Variable domain in full (rest from reference TRBV9 and TRBJ2-1): DSGVTQTPKHLITATGQRVTLRCSPRSGDLSVYWYQQSLDQGLQFLIQYYNGEERAKGNILERFSAQQFPDLHSELNLSSLELGDSALYFCASSRRQEASNEQFFGPGTRLTVL.